These 28 T cell receptor beta chains were sequenced from one sample in a study of CD8 T cells in Susac syndrome. With random hexamers, reverse transcription was performed on about 0.45 to 1 ug of RNA. TCRdb recomputed calls from the immunoSEQ multiplex PCR reads with MiXCR, one row per CDR3 protein. The table lists about 120,000 distinct CDR3 sequences, roughly 94% of them singletons. The sequenced sample consisted of CD8+ T cells from PBMCs. The receptors derive from a human donor with Susac syndrome.

CDR3 in amino acids: CASSFGHTGELFF. The CDR3 nucleotides read TGTGCCAGCAGCTTTGGGCACACCGGGGAGCTGTTTTTT. The J gene is TRBJ2-2, the V gene TRBV5-4; D gene ambiguous. CDR1 and CDR2 from the germline V gene are SGHNT and YYREEE (reference sequence). Trimming removed 2 bases at V and 3 bases at J, with 5 bases between. The CDR3 is made up of 13 amino acids.

The J gene is TRBJ1-2, the V gene TRBV12-3 or TRBV12-4; D ambiguous. The CDR3 is 12 residues long. V lost 3 bases, J lost 8 bases, and 10 bases lay in between. CDR3 sequence: CASSFGVFGYTF. CDR3 nucleotide sequence: TGTGCCAGCAGTTTCGGGGTATTCGGCTACACCTTC.

The chain couples TRBV11-2 to TRBJ2-1, with D perhaps TRBD1 or TRBD2 (6 bases each). The CDR3 loop spans 15 amino acids. CDR1 SGHAT and CDR2 FQNNGV come from the germline V gene. V was clipped by 3 bases and J by 0 bases, with 9 bases between them. The CDR3 DNA reads as TGTGCCAGCAGCTTCTCGGGGGCCTCCTACAATGAGCAGTTCTTC. It specifies CASSFSGASYNEQFF.

This rearrangement joins TRBV3-1 to TRBJ2-7; no clear D. The CDR3 has 13 amino acids. Trimming left V 1 base short and J 3 bases short, with 7 bases between. In germline, CDR1 is LGHDT, CDR2 YNNKEL (reference sequence). The CDR3 protein is CASSQAFSYEQYF. The CDR3 DNA is TGTGCCAGCAGCCAAGCATTCAGCTACGAGCAGTACTTC.

The rearrangement links TRBV5-6 to TRBJ1-2, with TRBD1 matching over 7 bases. V gave up 4 bases and J gave up 5 bases; unmatched junction bases: 8. From germline, CDR1 is SGHDT and CDR2 YYEEEE. This CDR3 spans 14 amino acids. In DNA form, the CDR3 reads TGTGCCAGCAGCGCCTACGGGACAGCTTATGGCTACACCTTC. Translated: CASSAYGTAYGYTF.

The genes are TRBV19 and TRBJ2-5, with 9 bases identical to TRBD2. V dropped 6 bases and J dropped 1; count of bases not matched to a gene: 0. Germline values: CDR1 LNHDA, CDR2 SQIVND (reference sequence). CDR3 length: 13 residues. The CDR3 DNA follows: TGTGCCAGTAGGACTAGCGGCCAAGAGACCCAGTACTTC. Its protein product is CASRTSGQETQYF.

This chain joins TRBV13 and TRBJ2-1, with D perhaps matching TRBD2 (7 bases). Germline CDR1 is PRHDT and CDR2 is FYEKMQ (reference sequence). The CDR3 contains 15 residues. Deletions cut 5 bases from V and 6 bases from J, with 17 bases between. The CDR3 DNA follows: TGTGCCAGCAGCCCTTCTCGGGGGGCAGCCAATGAGCAGTTCTTC. Protein product: CASSPSRGAANEQFF.

The chain links TRBV4-2 to TRBJ2-7; TRBD2 agrees at 7 bases. Germline-derived CDR1 and CDR2 are LGHNA and YNFKEQ. V dropped 2 bases and J dropped 6; count of bases not matched to a gene: 10. CDR3 length equals 15 residues. The CDR3 DNA sequence: TGTGCCAGCAGCCAACGGACTAGTGCGTCGGGCGAGCAGTACTTC. It yields the protein CASSQRTSASGEQYF.

The chain links TRBV24-1 to TRBJ2-5; D gene unclear. The length of the CDR3 is 13 residues. With 3 bases removed from V and 5 bases from J, the gap between germline ends came to 9 bases. Germline V gives CDR1 KGHDR, CDR2 SFDVKD. CDR3 in amino acids: CATSDLPQETQYF. The CDR3 DNA reads TGTGCCACCAGTGATCTCCCGCAGGAGACCCAGTACTTC.

This chain's CDR3 is CASSLEGTLYEQYF. The DNA of the CDR3 is TGTGCCAGCAGCTTAGAAGGGACATTATACGAGCAGTACTTC. The chain combines TRBV13 with TRBJ2-7, with TRBD1 as a possible D gene (6 bases). The length of the CDR3 is 14 residues. Germline V gene lookup returns CDR1 PRHDT and CDR2 FYEKMQ (reference sequence). V lost 1 base and J lost 4, with 11 bases in between.

CDR3 residues: CASSDLGSPDEQYF. The CDR3 nucleotides are TGTGCCAGCAGTGATCTGGGCAGTCCCGACGAGCAGTACTTC. The J gene is TRBJ2-7, the V gene TRBV25-1; unclear D gene. Germline values: CDR1 MGHDK, CDR2 SYGVNS. The V and J ends lost 3 bases and 5 bases respectively, with 14 bases between them. The CDR3 sequence is 14 residues long.

The chain links TRBV3-1 to TRBJ2-2; D perhaps matches TRBD2 (6 bases). CDR3 length: 16 amino acids. Germline CDR1 and CDR2: LGHDT and YNNKEL (reference sequence). Deletions cut 0 bases from V and 6 bases from J, with 14 bases between. The CDR3 here is CASSQDQRTISGELFF. CDR3 bases: TGTGCCAGCAGCCAAGATCAGAGGACTATCTCCGGGGAGCTGTTTTTT.

The genes are TRBV7-9 and TRBJ1-2; D gene unclear. V gave up 5 bases and J gave up 6 bases, with 10 bases separating them. The germline V gene encodes CDR1 SEHNR and CDR2 FQNEAQ (reference sequence). This CDR3 comprises 12 residues. The CDR3 here is CASSSAWDGYTF. Written as DNA, the CDR3 is TGTGCCAGCAGCAGCGCCTGGGATGGCTACACCTTC.

V and J are TRBV29-1 and TRBJ2-7; 7 bases match TRBD1. V gave up 4 bases and J gave up 2 bases; unmatched junction bases: 5. The germline gives CDR1 SQVTM, CDR2 ANQGSEA. The CDR3 has 13 amino acids. CDR3 in DNA: TGCAGCGTTGGGTCCGGGACAGCCTACGAGCAGTACTTC. Encoded protein: CSVGSGTAYEQYF.

The chain carries TRBV9 and TRBJ2-5, with D possibly matching TRBD1 (5 bases). Germline V gene sequence: CDR1 SGDLS, CDR2 YYNGEE. There are 14 residues in the CDR3. V gave up 3 bases and J gave up 5 bases, with 14 bases separating them. CDR3 sequence reads: CASSAPGHSETQYF. The DNA of the CDR3 is TGTGCCAGCAGCGCACCTGGACATAGCGAGACCCAGTACTTC.

In DNA form, the CDR3 reads TGTGCCAGCAGCGTAGGAGGTACAGGGAAGGACGAGCAGTACTTC. Protein sequence: CASSVGGTGKDEQYF. This rearrangement joins TRBV9 to TRBJ2-7; D possibly corresponds to TRBD1 (6 bases). Germline assignment: CDR1 SGDLS and CDR2 YYNGEE. Trimming shortened V by 0 bases and J by 5 bases, and 15 bases separated the two germline ends. This CDR3 is built from 15 residues.

The J gene is TRBJ2-5, the V gene TRBV29-1; weak D call: TRBD1 (6 bases). Per germline, CDR1 SQVTM and CDR2 ANQGSEA. The V end lost 6 bases, the J end lost 0 bases, and 17 bases lay between the germline ends. CDR3 length: 15 residues. DNA for the CDR3: TGCAGCGTAGCTGGGACACAAAAGAACCAAGAGACCCAGTACTTC. Translation: CSVAGTQKNQETQYF.

The rearrangement joins TRBV5-6 to TRBJ1-2; D possibly corresponds to TRBD1 (5 bases). CDR1 is SGHDT, CDR2 YYEEEE, per germline. The V end lost 0 bases, the J end lost 1 base, and 7 bases lay between the germline ends. This CDR3 has 14 residues. CDR3 bases: TGTGCCAGCAGCTTGGGGGACGGTAACTATGGCTACACCTTC. Translation gives CASSLGDGNYGYTF.

This sequence joins TRBV19 and TRBJ2-7; D perhaps matches TRBD2 (5 bases). V lost 9 bases and J lost 7, with 22 bases in between. Germline CDR1 and CDR2: LNHDA and SQIVND (reference sequence). The CDR3 totals 14 residues. For the CDR3, the DNA is TGTGCCAGCGCGCCCCTGACATCGCCGGGGGAGCAGTACTTC. This sequence encodes CASAPLTSPGEQYF.

The chain has TRBV4-1 and TRBJ1-2, with a weak D call TRBD1 (5 bases). The CDR3 runs to 18 residues. Trimming pared 4 bases from V and 0 bases from J, leaving 21 bases between. CDR1 MGHRA and CDR2 YSYEKL come from the germline V gene. CDR3 nucleotides: TGCGCCAGCAGCCGCCGCCCGCGAGGGGTTACTCCTAACTATGGCTACACCTTC. Translated: CASSRRPRGVTPNYGYTF.

The V call is TRBV20-1, the J call TRBJ2-3; D may be TRBD1 (5 bases). The CDR3 spans 14 residues. The germline V gene encodes CDR1 DFQATT and CDR2 SNEGSKA (reference sequence). Trimming removed 3 bases from V and 1 base from J, with 11 bases in between. The CDR3 loop reads CSARGLTGTDTQYF. For the CDR3, the DNA is TGCAGTGCTAGGGGATTGACAGGCACAGATACGCAGTATTTT.

This clonotype was counted a single time. The chain employs TRBV20-1 and TRBJ2-7; D remains unclear. This CDR3 has 14 residues. Germline CDR1 and CDR2: DFQATT and SNEGSKA (reference sequence). V was trimmed by 5 bases and J by 2 bases, leaving 16 bases between them. The CDR3 DNA is TGCAGTGCTCCCGTCGGGCAGCTTCCCTACGAGCAGTACTTC. Protein: CSAPVGQLPYEQYF.

The chain recombines TRBV29-1 with TRBJ1-4; D unresolved. The CDR3 is 12 residues long. Trimming removed 6 bases at V and 4 bases at J, with 9 bases between. Per germline, CDR1 SQVTM and CDR2 ANQGSEA. The CDR3 nucleotides are TGCAGCGTGTTGGGCGGTAATGAAAAACTGTTTTTT. Amino acids: CSVLGGNEKLFF.

This clonotype has just one count. The J gene is TRBJ2-3, the V gene TRBV12-3 or TRBV12-4; D is undetermined. V lost 3 bases to trimming and J lost 2 bases, with 12 bases between them. The CDR3 length is 15 residues. For the CDR3, the DNA is TGTGCCAGCAGTTTTAAGGCATTCAACACAGATACGCAGTATTTT. It is translated as CASSFKAFNTDTQYF.

The CDR3 DNA is TGTGCCAGCAGCCTGGGGGACAGCTACTACAATGAGCAGTTCTTC. This sequence encodes CASSLGDSYYNEQFF. The chain has TRBV28 and TRBJ2-1; 7 nucleotides align to TRBD1. Trimming at V came to 6 bases and at J to 3 bases, leaving 8 bases not matched to a gene. The V gene's germline CDR1 is MDHEN and CDR2 SYDVKM. The CDR3 has 15 residues.

This chain uses TRBV29-1 with TRBJ2-1, with D perhaps assigned TRBD1 or TRBD2 (6 bases each). Germline CDR1 is SQVTM and CDR2 is ANQGSEA. The CDR3 runs to 14 residues. V dropped 1 base and J dropped 6 bases, with 13 bases sitting between them. Written as DNA, the CDR3 is TGCAGCGTTGAAGGGGGGGCCAAATTCAATGAGCAGTTCTTC. Translation: CSVEGGAKFNEQFF.

The rearrangement uses TRBV13 and TRBJ2-2; D gene uncertain. V was trimmed by 7 bases and J by 5 bases, leaving 14 bases between them. The CDR3 runs to 14 residues. Germline CDR1 and CDR2: PRHDT and FYEKMQ (reference sequence). CDR3 in DNA: TGTGCCAGCACCGCCTCTGAGTCTACCGGGGAGCTGTTTTTT. Translating it yields CASTASESTGELFF.

This clonotype is a singleton in its sample. The chain recombines TRBV7-2 with TRBJ1-2; D is undetermined. Germline loops: CDR1 SGHTA, CDR2 FQGNSA. The length of the CDR3 is 15 residues. Trimming pared 5 bases from V and 6 bases from J, leaving 19 bases between. CDR3 nucleotide sequence: TGTGCCAGCAGCCCCGGGGATAGGGTTAGGGATGGCTACACCTTC. It codes for CASSPGDRVRDGYTF.